This TCR beta chain was sequenced during a study of blood T cells in healthy people across ages (dated by TCRdb to between 2015 and 2016). Looking at the study overall: Template switching captured roughly one uniquely barcoded TCR beta cDNA molecule per two T cells in model experiments. The donors were divided into four age groups: young (average around 15 years), middle-aged (about 41), aged (about 56) and long-lived (about 80). The study analyzed two additional independent replicas of 1 million unique cDNA reads from the same blood draw for two donors, one aged 18 to 29 and one aged 80 or older. Age-related changes in TCR beta repertoire diversity were measured in the study by deep sequencing normalized with unique cDNA molecular identifiers.

Worth noting for this clonotype: Its target antigen remains unknown. Base qualities are not recorded, but no much larger clone differs from it by a single base.

Broader findings and caveats from the paper: Estimates of total diversity based on one million sequenced T cells were considered lower bounds and underestimates. The long-lived group showed more naive CD4+ T cells, fewer expanded clones and increased TCR diversity than the aged group, suggesting age selection. Observed TCR beta diversity per million T cells fell roughly linearly with age, and a significant reduction was already apparent by age around 40. Because profiling used bulk unsorted PBMCs, naive and antigen-experienced compartments could not be compared conclusively. Because the CMV infection status of the donors was unknown, age-related changes in expanded clonotypes may potentially have been confounded. A strong correlation was found between observed TCR beta diversity and the percentage of naive T cells measured by flow cytometry.

The V and J ends are trimmed by 4 bases and 8 bases, leaving 29 bases between them. Reading the germline V gene (reference sequence) gives CDR1 MNHEY and CDR2 SMNVEV. The CDR3 numbers 18 residues from cysteine through phenylalanine. Only the CDR3 DNA stays, 54 bases, in frame from base 1. Libraries were made using 5' RACE. This sample was sequenced with an Illumina HiSeq 2500. A second roughly 7 to 11 cycle PCR used a sample-barcoded 5' primer and a J-beta primer mix. A template-switch 5' adaptor carrying 12 random nucleotides introduced a unique molecular identifier onto each TCR beta cDNA molecule. At least 2.5 million CDR3-containing paired-end reads were obtained from each sample. First-strand cDNA was synthesized from all RNA with the Mint cDNA synthesis kit, primed by a TRBC-specific oligonucleotide. After uracil-DNA glycosylase treatment, a first 18-cycle PCR used universal primers M1SS and BC2_uni_R on all cDNA. As for the authors' bioinformatics: For normalization, 1 million high-quality reads, each with a distinct molecular identifier, were randomly selected from each sample. Reads with shared molecular identifiers were discarded instead of being binned into consensus sequences. CDR3 identification, clonotype clustering and error correction used MiTCR with a Q25 quality threshold and the strictest error-elimination algorithm. A nonparametric unseen species model with Euler transformation was used to estimate lower-bound total TCR beta diversity. TCRdb's own reprocessing of the public reads used fastp at Q25 and MiXCR and kept productive beta chains. When rows share a CDR3 protein, they turn into one entry using the most common DNA and genes. The V and J calls shown here were made by TCRdb, not taken from the authors' results. The sample data list about 930,000 distinct CDR3 sequences, and 25% to 35% of these were observed just once. About 9.4% of the sample comes from the top ten.

The 39 donors, aged 6 to 90 years, were systemically healthy Caucasian individuals from Russia. Each donor gave approximately 10 milliliters of peripheral blood, collected into EDTA-treated Vacutainer tubes. PBMCs were isolated by Ficoll-Paque density-gradient centrifugation, with at least 7 million obtained per sample. Total RNA was extracted from PBMCs with Trizol reagent, with at least 5.5 micrograms obtained per sample. For every donor, flow cytometry on a PBMC aliquot measured the percentage of naive CD45RAhigh/CD27high T cells. This same sample was also taken into another study, of T cells of mothers and their children. The second investigation adds: Nine systemically healthy Caucasian individuals, comprising three mothers and their six children, were included as donors. cDNA synthesis consumed the entire amount of extracted RNA, loaded at approximately 1.6 ug RNA in each 15 ul reaction. In the second PCR, the M1S primer added sample barcodes and 2-4 random nucleotides. Over 8 million TCR beta CDR3 reads came from each mother, compared with some 3.1 million reads from each child. TCR recombination output is similarly shaped by thymic selection in related and unrelated pairs, with a minor effect exerted by inherited differences. Normalized repertoire overlap was always found to be slightly, but never significantly, higher in related mother-child pairs than in unrelated mother-child pairs. Persistent microchimeric T cell clones were not detected, at a sensitivity of approximately 100 clones per million clonotypes. The study used deep NGS to compare TCR beta repertoires of mothers and children, seeking features distinguishing related mother-child pairs from unrelated individuals. Mothers averaged around 40 +/- 4 years of age and children averaged about 12 +/- 4 years. After adapter ligation with NEBNext reagents, the libraries were sequenced on Illumina HiSeq 2000 with 100+100 nt paired-end reads. Mother and child libraries were prepared a month apart and sequenced in separate runs to prevent cross-contamination. For each donor, between roughly 500,000 and 2,200,000 distinct TCR beta clonotypes were identified. Naive TCR beta clonotypes were estimated from low-frequency clonotypes matched to each donor's FACS-determined naive share, without sorting.

The TCR originated in a woman aged 40 to 55 in good health. Sequenced material: blood. The chain links TRBV27 with TRBJ1-2, and possibly TRBD1, on 5 matching bases. The CDR3 loop reads CASSSLFSPREGTGGYTF. The DNA sequence is given as TGTGCCAGCAGTTCCCTCTTTTCCCCCAGGGAGGGGACGGGAGGCTACACCTTC.